What follows are 14 T cell receptor beta chains derived from one specimen sequenced in a study of metastatic and nonmetastatic thyroid tumors. Through MiXCR, TCRdb re-clonotyped the PCR reads. This table has about 1,900 clones, under 13% appearing once. Patients underwent thyroid surgery, and none had received any treatment before it. The sequencing sample was made of tumor tissue. Source of these receptors: a female donor with papillary thyroid cancer or a benign thyroid nodule (not recorded which). Some clones in this sample may be carry-over from other donors' samples.

Sample share makes this clone medium-sized. This rearrangement joins TRBV7-2 to TRBJ2-7; either TRBD1 or TRBD2 may supply D (7 bases each). CDR1 is SGHTA, CDR2 FQGNSA, per germline. Trimming took 5 bases from V and 0 from J, leaving 14 bases between them. The CDR3 spans 15 residues. In DNA, the CDR3 is TGTGCCAGCAGCCCCGGGGGGACAGACTCCTACGAGCAGTACTTC. This sequence encodes CASSPGGTDSYEQYF.

This clone is deemed medium-sized. The chain combines TRBV5-1 with TRBJ2-3; TRBD1 agrees at 9 bases. In germline, CDR1 is SGHRS, CDR2 YFSETQ. V trimming: 4 bases; J trimming: 5 bases; junction bases outside the gene matches: 5. The CDR3 has 14 residues. The CDR3 region has the DNA TGCGCCAGCAGCCGCTGGACAGGGGAAGATACGCAGTATTTT. It specifies CASSRWTGEDTQYF.

This clone was seen many times. V is TRBV3-1 and J is TRBJ1-2; the D is unclear. The germline V gene encodes CDR1 LGHDT and CDR2 YNNKEL (reference sequence). The CDR3 covers 15 residues. Deletions cut 1 base from V and 2 bases from J, with 11 bases between. CDR3 in amino acids: CASSQGPGQNYGYTF. The CDR3 nucleotides are TGTGCCAGCAGCCAAGGCCCAGGTCAAAACTATGGCTACACCTTC.

The table lists this clone with many counts. V usage is TRBV2 and J usage is TRBJ1-5; 11 bases match TRBD1. J gave up 4 bases and V 5 bases, and 7 bases lay outside the gene matches. The germline V gene has CDR1 SNHLY and CDR2 FYNNEI. The CDR3 spans 16 residues. The CDR3 DNA reads as TGTGCCAGCAGTAGGACAGGGGGCGCAGATAATCAGCCCCAGCATTTT. This gives the protein CASSRTGGADNQPQHF.

In this sample, this clone is medium-sized. This may stem from a read error, because a much larger clone lies one nucleotide away. The sample has other DNA sequences that encode this CDR3 too. The chain uses TRBV28 and TRBJ1-1; D possibly corresponds to TRBD1 (5 bases). There are 16 residues in the CDR3. Looked up from germline, CDR1 is MDHEN and CDR2 is SYDVKM. The CDR3 DNA is TGTGCCAGCACCCCGTTCCGGGGGATGGTATACACTGAAGCTTCCTTT. Translation: CASTPFRGMVYTEASF.

This clone was observed at least ten times. This chain uses TRBV3-1 with TRBJ2-3, with a tentative D call TRBD2 (6 bases). The CDR3 is 16 residues long. From germline, CDR1 is LGHDT and CDR2 YNNKEL (reference sequence). Trimming pared 4 bases from V and 6 bases from J, leaving 20 bases between. CDR3 nucleotides: TGTGCCAGCAGCCGAGCCGGGAGCACGTCGGGCGATACGCAGTATTTT. The encoded protein is CASSRAGSTSGDTQYF.

Relative to its sample, this clone is medium-sized. This chain connects TRBV15 to TRBJ1-6; D unresolved. CDR3 length: 15 amino acids. Germline V gene data show CDR1 as LNHNV and CDR2 as YYDKDF (reference sequence). The V end was cut by 2 bases, the J end by 7 bases, with 12 bases between. The CDR3 bases are TGTGCCACCAGCAGAAGCGGGAACGGAAATTCACCCCTCCACTTT. Translated, it gives CATSRSGNGNSPLHF.

The V and J genes are TRBV4-1 and TRBJ2-7; D is uncertain. Trimming stripped 0 bases from V and 0 bases from J, with 12 bases between. Germline values: CDR1 MGHRA, CDR2 YSYEKL. The CDR3 length is 16 residues. In DNA, the CDR3 is TGCGCCAGCAGCCAAGATCAGGCGCGGTTCTCCTACGAGCAGTACTTC. Its protein is CASSQDQARFSYEQYF.

This clone is judged medium-sized. The chain employs TRBV10-1 and TRBJ2-2; TRBD2 matches 13 bases. The ends lost 4 bases at V and 5 bases at J; junction bases unmatched: 7. Germline V gives CDR1 WNHNN, CDR2 SYGVQD (reference sequence). The CDR3 loop spans 17 amino acids. The CDR3 nucleotides are TGCGCCAGCAGTGCCGTGGGACTAGCGGGAAGAACCGGGGAGCTGTTTTTT. It is translated as CASSAVGLAGRTGELFF.

The V gene is TRBV20-1, the J gene TRBJ2-1; 7 nucleotides line up with TRBD2. The germline V gene has CDR1 DFQATT and CDR2 SNEGSKA (reference sequence). The J segment lost 9 bases and the V segment lost 0 bases, leaving 14 bases of the junction unmatched. The CDR3 contains 16 residues. CDR3 region: CSAREMGQGSGLEQFF. The CDR3, as DNA: TGCAGTGCTAGAGAGATGGGCCAGGGTAGCGGGCTTGAGCAGTTCTTC.

This clone is deemed medium-sized. The V and J genes are TRBV11-1 and TRBJ1-2; a possible D gene is TRBD1 (6 bases). Germline values: CDR1 SGHAT, CDR2 FQDESV (reference sequence). V lost 1 base and J lost 1, with 13 bases in between. This CDR3 spans 16 amino acids. CDR3 DNA: TGTGCCAGCAGCTTAGTTCAAGGGGGAGTTAACTATGGCTACACCTTC. Its translation: CASSLVQGGVNYGYTF. Full variable domain (missing parts from reference TRBV11-1 and TRBJ1-2): EAEVAQSPRYKITEKSQAVAFWCDPISGHATLYWYRQILGQGPELLVQFQDESVVDDSQLPKDRFSAERLKGVDSTLKIQPAELGDSAMYLCASSLVQGGVNYGYTFGSGTRLTVV.

This clone counts as large. The chain employs TRBV20-1 and TRBJ1-2, with 8 bases matching TRBD1. Looked up from germline, CDR1 is DFQATT and CDR2 is SNEGSKA (reference sequence). With 6 bases clipped from V and 4 bases from J, the junction kept 10 bases outside the gene matches. The CDR3 extends over 14 amino acids. In DNA form, the CDR3 reads TGCAGTGCCCCGTACCGGGACAGGCCCTATGGCTACACCTTC. Protein: CSAPYRDRPYGYTF.

J is TRBJ2-2 and V is TRBV4-2, with D possibly TRBD2 on 6 matching bases. Germline CDR1 reads LGHNA; CDR2 reads YNFKEQ. The CDR3 loop spans 18 amino acids. Trimming removed 4 bases from V and 0 bases from J, with 18 bases in between. CDR3 in amino acids: CASSPLGRERANTGELFF. In nucleotides, the CDR3 is TGTGCCAGCAGCCCCCTCGGGAGAGAGCGGGCGAACACCGGGGAGCTGTTTTTT.

This clone is medium-sized. This chain joins TRBV5-1 and TRBJ1-2, with a weak D call TRBD1 (6 bases). Trimming cost V 2 bases and J 6 bases, with 14 bases left between them. The germline V gene encodes CDR1 SGHRS and CDR2 YFSETQ. CDR3 length: 14 residues. The DNA for the CDR3 is TGCGCCAGCAGCTTATCAGGGGAGGTTCATGGCTACACCTTC. Amino acids: CASSLSGEVHGYTF.